This T cell receptor (beta chain) was retrieved from a study of OX40 agonist ivuxolimab in advanced cancers. Study information: Ivuxolimab was administered intravenously to patients at 0.01 to 10 mg/kg every 2 weeks.

Concerning this clone itself: Its antigen is not identified.

Assay used: immunoSEQ multiplex PCR; TCRdb lists only in-frame clones, some missing. The sample consists of around 62,000 clones, roughly 84% of them appearing once. At cycle 4 day 1, cycle 7 day 1, and baseline, blood was sampled. General study points: Individuals who were partial responders at 0.1-3.0 mg/kg had clonal expansion that ranked among the lowest.

The receptor's source is an adult with an advanced solid tumor such as melanoma, head and neck, liver or kidney cancer. Specimen: CD4+ or CD8+ T cells sorted from blood, collected in a trial of the OX40 agonist ivuxolimab.

The CDR3 region is CAISTGTGYYGYTF. The CDR3 DNA reads as TGTGCCATCAGTACCGGGACAGGGTACTATGGCTACACCTTC. V gene TRBV10-3 combines with J gene TRBJ1-2; TRBD1 matches 9 bases. Germline CDR1 and CDR2: ENHRY and SYGVKD. CDR3 length equals 14 residues. V gave up 5 bases and J gave up 3 bases; unmatched junction bases: 4.